The table lists the clone carrying this T cell receptor (beta chain) with a few counts. What it recognizes is unknown. The beta constant-region primer was an equimolar mix of two oligonucleotides covering TRBC1 and TRBC2. The ligated cDNA underwent four PCR rounds using SP2 and nested alpha and beta constant-region primers. TCRdb analysed the UMI-ligation and nested PCR reads with MiXCR anew, one entry per CDR3 protein. The repertoire has 140,000 to 150,000 distinct CDR3 sequences, over 15% of them found once; the top ten carry 0.14% to 0.15%. These data are taken from a study of naive and memory T cell subsets. General study points: Over 90% of naive TCR sequences appeared only once after error correction, unlike memory subsets. A few larger clonotypes appeared in naive repertoires, especially CD8, possibly memory cells re-expressing CD45RA. The power law exponent of TCR abundance differed between naive and memory cells.

Trimming stripped 0 bases from V and 4 bases from J, with 10 bases between. The CDR3 consists of 15 residues. The germline CDR1 and CDR2 sequences are LGHDT and YNNKEL (reference sequence). Source material: naive CD4+ T cells from blood. The rearrangement joins TRBV3-1 to TRBJ1-5; maybe TRBD1 (5 bases). This receptor was taken from a human donor in good health. This chain's CDR3 is CASSQDLGVNQPQHF. The CDR3 DNA follows: TGTGCCAGCAGCCAAGATCTGGGGGTGAATCAGCCCCAGCATTTT.